This T cell receptor (beta chain) was identified during a study of CD8 T cells in ankylosing spondylitis. This clonotype was counted only a few times. The antigen is undetermined. Each CDR3 protein gets one entry after TCRdb re-called the 5' RACE reads with MiXCR. The table has under 950,000 distinct CDR3 sequences, 15% to 20% seen once; the top ten hold about a fifth. Regarding the study as a whole: A TCR beta motif of several highly homologous variants appeared characteristic of ankylosing spondylitis blood. Disease-linked clones were reportedly significantly enriched in matched ankylosing spondylitis synovial fluid.

The V end lost 3 bases, the J end lost 6 bases, and 12 bases lay between the germline ends. CDR3 size: 14 residues. This receptor was taken from a male donor with ankylosing spondylitis. The sample comprised blood, either unsorted or a sorted T cell fraction (not recorded which). This chain joins TRBV12-3 or TRBV12-4 and TRBJ1-5; no clear D gene. The CDR3 protein is CASSFDPGRQPQHF. The DNA of the CDR3 is TGTGCCAGCAGTTTCGACCCAGGCCGTCAGCCCCAGCATTTT.